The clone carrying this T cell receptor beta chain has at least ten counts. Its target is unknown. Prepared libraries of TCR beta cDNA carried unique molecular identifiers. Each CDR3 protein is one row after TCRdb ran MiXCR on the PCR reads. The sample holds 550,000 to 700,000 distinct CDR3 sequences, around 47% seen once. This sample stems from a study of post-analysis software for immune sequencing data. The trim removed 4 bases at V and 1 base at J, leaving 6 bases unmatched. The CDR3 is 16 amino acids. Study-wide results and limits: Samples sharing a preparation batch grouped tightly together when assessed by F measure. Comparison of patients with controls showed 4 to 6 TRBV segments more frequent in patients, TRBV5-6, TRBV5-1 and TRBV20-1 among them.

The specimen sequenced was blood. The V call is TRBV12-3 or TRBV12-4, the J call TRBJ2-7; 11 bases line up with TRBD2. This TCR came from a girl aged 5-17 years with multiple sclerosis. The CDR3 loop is CASSSLAGGESYEQYF. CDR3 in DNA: TGTGCCAGCAGTTCCTTAGCGGGAGGGGAATCCTACGAGCAGTACTTC.